This T cell receptor (beta chain) was sequenced in a study of identical twins. Notes on the study in general: Zero-insertion results could be subject to partial confounding by invariant MAIT and iNKT cells.

A universal primer site was incorporated via template switching, and the cDNA contained unique molecular identifiers. TCRdb reprocessed the 5' RACE reads via MiXCR and lists one record per CDR3 protein. The table records 1.5 million to 2 million distinct CDR3 sequences, less than 35% of them present only once. This CDR3 is built from 14 residues. V was cut by 9 bases and J by 0 bases, with 13 bases left in between. Germline loops: CDR1 MNHEY, CDR2 SMNVEV (reference sequence). About this clonotype: Its antigen is unidentified.

The receptor comes from a newborn girl in good health. Sequences were obtained from cord blood. This rearrangement joins TRBV27 to TRBJ2-3, with unresolved D. CDR3 amino acids: CASQEMSSTDTQYF. The CDR3, as DNA: TGTGCCAGTCAAGAGATGTCTAGCACAGATACGCAGTATTTT.